Presented here are 21 T cell receptor beta chains from one specimen sequenced in a study of radiotherapy plus CTLA-4 blockade in lung cancer. Produced via immunoSEQ multiplex PCR; TCRdb's table is partial and in-frame only. The sample shows 45,000 or so clones, 73% of them seen only once. The sequences come from peripheral blood, collected from a patient treated with radiotherapy plus ipilimumab. These receptors were collected from a human donor with non-small cell lung cancer who had a complete response to radiotherapy plus ipilimumab.

The genes are TRBV25-1 and TRBJ2-3, with TRBD1 identical over 7 bases. The germline V gene encodes CDR1 MGHDK and CDR2 SYGVNS. With 5 bases clipped from V and 4 bases from J, the junction kept 6 bases outside the gene matches. The CDR3 covers 14 residues. The CDR3 coding sequence is TGTGCCAGCAGTCCTGGGCAGGGGGCAGATACGCAGTATTTT. This sequence encodes CASSPGQGADTQYF.

This sequence joins TRBV6-5 and TRBJ2-7; 7 bases fit TRBD2. V shed 2 bases and J 0 bases; nucleotides not matched to a gene: 4. The germline V gene has CDR1 MNHEY and CDR2 SVGAGI. The CDR3 contains 15 residues. CDR3 protein: CASSYRLADSYEQYF. The CDR3 DNA is TGTGCCAGCAGTTACCGGCTAGCGGACTCCTACGAGCAGTACTTC.

The chain carries TRBV30 and TRBJ1-5, with no clear D. The CDR3 extends over 16 amino acids. Germline V gene sequence: CDR1 GTSNPN, CDR2 SVGIG (reference sequence). The V gene lost 0 bases and the J gene lost 0 bases, with 12 bases spanning the gap. CDR3 protein: CAWSVRRSPSNQPQHF. CDR3 in DNA: TGTGCCTGGAGTGTACGCAGGTCCCCTAGCAATCAGCCCCAGCATTTT.

The V and J genes are TRBV6-5 and TRBJ2-7; D perhaps matches TRBD1 (5 bases). Germline V gene data show CDR1 as MNHEY and CDR2 as SVGAGI. The CDR3 runs 15 residues. Trimming stripped 0 bases from V and 2 bases from J, with 11 bases between. Here the CDR3 DNA reads TGTGCCAGCAGTTACTCGGACATGATGACCTACGAGCAGTACTTC. Its protein product is CASSYSDMMTYEQYF.

The chain combines TRBV11-3 with TRBJ2-2, with D perhaps matching TRBD2 (5 bases). Germline CDR1 SGHNT, CDR2 YENEEA. V was cut by 5 bases and J by 2 bases, with 12 bases left in between. This CDR3 contains 15 residues. In DNA, the CDR3 is TGTGCCAGCAGCGTCGGACGGACTAACACCGGGGAGCTGTTTTTT. Encoded protein: CASSVGRTNTGELFF.

This clone was picked up a small number of times. V usage is TRBV4-3 and J usage is TRBJ1-3, with 9 bases matching TRBD1. V dropped 0 bases and J dropped 4; count of bases not matched to a gene: 10. CDR1 and CDR2 (germline): LGHNA, YSLEER. The CDR3 is 18 amino acids. DNA of the CDR3: TGCGCCAGCAGCCAAGAGGGACAGGGTGAAGTAATAGGAAACACCATATATTTT. Translation: CASSQEGQGEVIGNTIYF.

The rearrangement uses TRBV14 and TRBJ2-3; 7 bases match TRBD2. Germline loops: CDR1 SGHDN, CDR2 FVKESK. The CDR3 spans 14 residues. Trimming took 7 bases from V and 2 from J; bases not matched to a gene: 6. The CDR3 is CASKRDYFTDTQYF. The CDR3 DNA reads as TGTGCCAGCAAGAGGGACTATTTCACAGATACGCAGTATTTT.

The CDR3 region has the DNA TGTGCCAGCAGTTACAAAGGGGATAGTGGCTACACCTTC. Translated: CASSYKGDSGYTF. This chain joins TRBV6-5 and TRBJ1-2, with D possibly TRBD1 on 5 matching bases. Germline V gene data show CDR1 as MNHEY and CDR2 as SVGAGI. V was cut by 2 bases and J by 7 bases, with 11 bases left in between. The CDR3 is made up of 13 amino acids.

This clone was counted between two and nine times. The rearrangement joins TRBV5-1 to TRBJ1-1; D is unresolved. This CDR3 spans 18 amino acids. V lost 1 base, J lost 1 base, and 20 bases lay in between. Germline V CDR1 and CDR2: SGHRS, YFSETQ. In DNA, the CDR3 is TGCGCCAGCAGCTTGAATCAGTTGGGGAGTTGGGGGAACACTGAAGCTTTCTTT. This sequence encodes CASSLNQLGSWGNTEAFF.

This clone was counted between two and nine times. The J gene is TRBJ1-3, the V gene TRBV6-5; no reliable D call. CDR3 length: 16 amino acids. V dropped 0 bases and J dropped 0 bases, with 9 bases sitting between them. Germline loops: CDR1 MNHEY, CDR2 SVGAGI. CDR3 loop: CASSYSMGSSGNTIYF. DNA of the CDR3: TGTGCCAGCAGTTACTCCATGGGGAGCTCTGGAAACACCATATATTTT.

The chain joins TRBV5-1 to TRBJ2-7; TRBD2 is a possible D gene (7 bases). V was cut by 0 bases and J by 6 bases, with 13 bases left in between. The CDR3 sequence is 14 residues long. The germline V gene has CDR1 SGHRS and CDR2 YFSETQ. The CDR3 loop is CASSLVGGVSEQYF. In DNA form, the CDR3 reads TGCGCCAGCAGCTTGGTAGGGGGGGTTTCCGAGCAGTACTTC.

This sequence joins TRBV30 and TRBJ2-3, with a weak D call TRBD2 (5 bases). The CDR3 is 12 residues long. Trimming cost V 5 bases and J 8 bases, with 14 bases left between them. Germline lookup yields CDR1 GTSNPN and CDR2 SVGIG (reference sequence). CDR3 DNA: TGTGCCTGGGGCGCTAGCATATCTACGCAGTATTTT. It specifies CAWGASISTQYF.

The CDR3 sequence: CASSQGTGGTYEQYF. In DNA form, the CDR3 reads TGTGCCAGCTCACAAGGGACAGGTGGTACCTACGAGCAGTACTTC. The rearrangement links TRBV18 to TRBJ2-7, with 8 positions matching TRBD1. This CDR3 region has 15 residues. The V segment lost 4 bases and the J segment 2 bases; nucleotides outside the gene matches: 7. CDR1 and CDR2 from the germline V gene are KGHSH and LQKENI.

The chain is built from TRBV18 and TRBJ2-7, with TRBD1 matching 9 bases. Germline CDR1 KGHSH, CDR2 LQKENI. This CDR3 is 12 amino acids long. V was clipped by 6 bases and J by 5 bases; unmatched bases: 2. DNA for the CDR3: TGTGCCAGCTCGGGACAGGGCGACGAGCAGTACTTC. Translating gives CASSGQGDEQYF.

The chain employs TRBV4-1 and TRBJ2-2; the D gene is possibly TRBD2 (7 bases). CDR1 is MGHRA, CDR2 YSYEKL, per germline. Trimming removed 2 bases from V and 5 bases from J, with 15 bases in between. CDR3 length: 16 residues. The CDR3 DNA reads as TGCGCCAGCAGCCAATCGGGCGGGGGCGGGACCGGGGAGCTGTTTTTT. Translation: CASSQSGGGGTGELFF.

This clone was found a few times. The rearrangement links TRBV2 to TRBJ2-5; 9 bases match TRBD2. In germline, CDR1 is SNHLY, CDR2 FYNNEI. This CDR3 comprises 15 residues. V dropped 6 bases and J dropped 5; count of bases not matched to a gene: 10. The CDR3 DNA follows: TGTGCCAGCAGGGGCGGAGGCGCGGGGGGGGAGACCCAGTACTTC. It encodes CASRGGGAGGETQYF. Variable domain in full (rest from reference TRBV2 and TRBJ2-5): EPEVTQTPSHQVTQMGQEVILRCVPISNHLYFYWYRQILGQKVEFLVSFYNNEISEKSEIFDDQFSVERPDGSNFTLKIRSTKLEDSAMYFCASRGGGAGGETQYFGPGTRLLVL.

The rearrangement links TRBV18 to TRBJ1-1; TRBD1 matches 9 bases. Looked up from germline, CDR1 is KGHSH and CDR2 is LQKENI. The CDR3 consists of 14 residues. Unmatched junction bases numbered 5, after V lost 4 bases and J lost 5 bases. For the CDR3, the DNA is TGTGCCAGCTCACGCTCTGGACAGGGGACTGAAGCTTTCTTT. Translation: CASSRSGQGTEAFF.

V and J are TRBV30 and TRBJ2-7; D might be TRBD2 (5 bases). This CDR3 spans 11 amino acids. Germline lookup yields CDR1 GTSNPN and CDR2 SVGIG (reference sequence). With 5 bases removed from V and 1 base from J, the gap between germline ends came to 6 bases. CDR3 nucleotide sequence: TGTGCCTGGGGACTGTCCTACGAGCAGTACTTC. The encoded protein is CAWGLSYEQYF.

This clone was found a few times. The chain joins TRBV27 to TRBJ2-7; 10 bases line up with TRBD1. Germline V gene lookup returns CDR1 MNHEY and CDR2 SMNVEV (reference sequence). CDR3 length equals 15 residues. With 7 bases clipped from V and 3 bases from J, the junction kept 9 bases outside the gene matches. In nucleotides, the CDR3 is TGTGCCAGCATGGAGTTGGGACAGGGGTTCTACGAGCAGTACTTC. It specifies CASMELGQGFYEQYF.

This chain uses TRBV4-1 with TRBJ1-5, with 10 bases lining up with TRBD1. This CDR3 comprises 15 residues. With V trimmed by 3 bases and J by 4 bases, 3 bases remained unmatched. Germline V CDR1 and CDR2: MGHRA, YSYEKL. The CDR3 sequence is CASSQTDRGNQPQHF. The CDR3 DNA sequence: TGCGCCAGCAGCCAGACGGACAGGGGGAATCAGCCCCAGCATTTT.

In its sample, this clone was seen once. The CDR3 protein is CASSLVGQGNEKLFF. CDR3 in DNA: TGTGCCAGCAGTTTGGTGGGACAGGGTAATGAAAAACTGTTTTTT. The chain employs TRBV27 and TRBJ1-4, with 9 positions matching TRBD1. Germline trimming cut 3 bases from V and 4 bases from J; bases unmatched to any gene: 3. Per germline, CDR1 MNHEY and CDR2 SMNVEV (reference sequence). This CDR3 is built from 15 residues. The whole variable domain, remainder taken from reference TRBV27 and TRBJ1-4, is EAQVTQNPRYLITVTGKKLTVTCSQNMNHEYMSWYRQDPGLGLRQIYYSMNVEVTDKGDVPEGYKVSRKEKRNFPLILESPSPNQTSLYFCASSLVGQGNEKLFFGSGTQLSVL.